This record looks at one TCR beta chain sequence and its context. Its antigen remains unidentified. No much larger clone is present one base from it, and per-base qualities are unavailable. Sorted unstimulated T cells, along with proliferating T cells recovered from mixed lymphocyte reactions, underwent TCRbeta CDR3 sequencing. Fresh whole blood from over eight HLA-typed healthy donors served as the source for isolating PBMCs. To map where alloreactive clones came from, CD4+ regulatory T cells in the unstimulated state were FACS-sorted. This entry belongs to a study of siplizumab effects on memory and regulatory T cells (dated by TCRdb to between 2019 and 2020). Describing the broader study: The effect of the anti-CD2 antibody siplizumab on alloreactive T-cell subsets was examined in allogeneic mixed lymphocyte reactions constructed from human PBMCs.

Summary of the overall study and its limitations: Because sequences below about 10^-5 frequency were poorly captured, only a minor fraction of alloreactive clones could be mapped to unstimulated subsets. Unstimulated naive T cells appeared more diverse than memory T cells, and naive cells seemed to contribute substantially to the alloresponse. Roughly 80-97% of proliferating CD4+ or CD8+ clones could not be assigned a naive or memory phenotype. The cumulative frequency of alloreactive sequences traceable to unstimulated CD4+ memory T cells was significantly reduced by siplizumab. Whether proliferating Tregs from siplizumab cultures were suppressive was not functionally confirmed. Of the alloreactive CD4+ clones that could be mapped, the Treg-derived share averaged approximately 69% with siplizumab compared with 26.9% in control reactions.

Libraries came from the immunoSEQ multiplex PCR assay. Approximately 93,000 TCR templates per sample were assayed by the deep sequencing platform. Genomic DNA extracted from sorted T cells was used for TCRbeta CDR3 sequencing. In the authors' own workflow: The R programming language was used for the clonal analysis of the TCRbeta CDR3 data. Alloreactive CD4+ and CD8+ clones were identified by comparing unstimulated samples to CFSE-low samples taken after the reaction. Regulatory or non-regulatory origin of alloreactive CD4+ clones was assigned by matching sequences to the sorted unstimulated Treg and non-Treg repertoires. The source is immuneACCESS, and TCRdb retained only in-frame sequences with V and J called. Part of the clones is not carried over; for the studies checked, unresolved V genes explain less than half of this, and the remainder is unexplained. Clone size and V and J calls were adopted from that table, with D and trimming inferred from the DNA. Within this sample are about 82,000 clones, with about 91% of them counted one time only. More than 1.5% of the sample is taken by the ten largest.

Cut back by 4 bases and 6 bases, the V and J ends lie 26 bases apart. There are 17 amino acids in the CDR3, from cysteine to phenylalanine inclusive. CDR3 DNA only is kept here, 51 bases in frame from base 1. In the germline V gene, CDR1 corresponds to SGHRS and CDR2 to YFSETQ. The sequenced material came from Tregs sorted from blood. This TCR was sampled from a human donor in good health. The chain joins TRBV5-1 to TRBJ2-7; the D gene identity is not certain. The DNA is TGCGCCAGCAGCGCGATGGGCGTCCAAGCATCCATGGGCGAGCAGTACTTC. Its coded protein is CASSAMGVQASMGEQYF.